In this sample, the clone carrying this T cell receptor beta chain turned up once. Trimming pared 4 bases from V and 5 bases from J, leaving 11 bases between. This CDR3 comprises 13 residues. The germline V gene encodes CDR1 LNHDA and CDR2 SQIVND (reference sequence). Sequencing used immunoSEQ multiplex PCR; TCRdb keeps in-frame clones, though not all of them. Here the sample spans about 240,000 clones, 80% to 85% being singletons. The entry originates in a study of Tregs in tolerant kidney transplant recipients. Sequencing was performed on CD4+ T cells from blood. The chain joins TRBV19 to TRBJ1-2; no reliable D call. This TCR was recovered from a human donor in good health. CDR3 protein: CASSTGSSYGYTF. The DNA of the CDR3 is TGTGCCAGTAGTACTGGCAGCTCTTATGGCTACACCTTC.